The rows below give T cell receptor beta chains drawn from one sample of a study of cytomegalovirus exposure and HLA in healthy donors. Measured with immunoSEQ multiplex PCR; TCRdb has only the in-frame clones, and not every one. In the table there are 75,000 to 100,000 clones, roughly three quarters of which are singletons. Specimen: PBMCs. Source of these receptors: a woman aged 55-69 years in good health and CMV-seropositive. Each CDR3 is given with its conserved first and last residue. A D gene is named only where the DNA matches it firmly. Only part of the rows carry a size: once, few, many, or a class if the clone is expanded.

v_gene	j_gene	abundance	d_gene	CDR3nt	CDR3aa
TRBV7-3	TRBJ1-1	NA	NA	TGTGCCAGCAGCACCGACAGTAACACTGAAGCTTTCTTT	CASSTDSNTEAFF
TRBV6-6	TRBJ1-3	NA	TRBD1	TGTGCCAGCAGTTACTCGGGACAGCGGAACACCATATATTTT	CASSYSGQRNTIYF
TRBV6-1	TRBJ2-1	NA	TRBD2	TGTGCCAGCAGGGGCGGGAGGGAATCCTACAATGAGCAGTTCTTC	CASRGGRESYNEQFF
TRBV7-3	TRBJ2-5	NA	TRBD2	TGTGCCAGCAGCTTAACTACTAGCGGGAGAGGGACCCAGTACTTC	CASSLTTSGRGTQYF
TRBV5-8	TRBJ1-2	NA	NA	TGTGCCAGCAGCCCGCAAGGGACTTACTCCTCTGGCTACACCTTC	CASSPQGTYSSGYTF
TRBV19	TRBJ2-2	few	NA	TGTGCCAGTAGTATTCTCGCCGAACCCCGGTCGGGGGAGCTGTTTTTT	CASSILAEPRSGELFF
TRBV6-5	TRBJ2-3	NA	NA	TGTGCCAGCACTAGGCAAAGCACAGATACGCAGTATTTT	CASTRQSTDTQYF
TRBV4-2	TRBJ2-3	NA	NA	TGTGCCAGCAGCCAAGATTTGTTGCTAGCCTCTATCACAGATACGCAGTATTTT	CASSQDLLLASITDTQYF
TRBV6-5	TRBJ1-3	few	NA	TGTGCCAGCAGTTCCCGAGGGATCGGAAACACCATATATTTT	CASSSRGIGNTIYF
TRBV29-1	TRBJ1-3	NA	NA	TGCAGCGTTCCATCTGGAAACACCATATATTTT	CSVPSGNTIYF